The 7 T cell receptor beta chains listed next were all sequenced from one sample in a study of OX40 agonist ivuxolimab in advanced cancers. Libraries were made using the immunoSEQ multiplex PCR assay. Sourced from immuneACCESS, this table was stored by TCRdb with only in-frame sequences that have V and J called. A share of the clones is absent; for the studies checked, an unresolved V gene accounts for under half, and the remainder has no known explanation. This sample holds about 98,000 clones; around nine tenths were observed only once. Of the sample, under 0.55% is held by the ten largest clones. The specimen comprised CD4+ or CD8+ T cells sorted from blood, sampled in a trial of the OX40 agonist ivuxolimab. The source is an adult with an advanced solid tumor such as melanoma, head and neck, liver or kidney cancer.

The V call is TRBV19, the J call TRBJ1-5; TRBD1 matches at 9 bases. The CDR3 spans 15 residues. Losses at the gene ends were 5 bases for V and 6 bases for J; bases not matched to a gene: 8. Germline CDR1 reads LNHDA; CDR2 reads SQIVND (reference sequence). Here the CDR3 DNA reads TGTGCCAGTAGTTTTGGGACAGGGTCCCTTCAGCCCCAGCATTTT. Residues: CASSFGTGSLQPQHF.

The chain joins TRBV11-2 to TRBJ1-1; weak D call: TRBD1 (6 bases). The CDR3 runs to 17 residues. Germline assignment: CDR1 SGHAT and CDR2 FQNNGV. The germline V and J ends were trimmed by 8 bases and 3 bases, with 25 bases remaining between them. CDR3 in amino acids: CASAPLYRAKRDTEAFF. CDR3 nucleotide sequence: TGTGCCAGCGCCCCACTTTACAGGGCCAAAAGGGACACTGAAGCTTTCTTT.

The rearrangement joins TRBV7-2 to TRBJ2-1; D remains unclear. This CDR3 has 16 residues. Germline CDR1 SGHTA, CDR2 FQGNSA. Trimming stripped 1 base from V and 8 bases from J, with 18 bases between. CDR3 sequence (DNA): TGTGCCAGCAGCTTAGATGTTCCCGGTGGTGTGGATGAGCAGTTCTTC. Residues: CASSLDVPGGVDEQFF. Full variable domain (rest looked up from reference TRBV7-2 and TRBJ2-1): GAGVSQSPSNKVTEKGKDVELRCDPISGHTALYWYRQSLGQGLEFLIYFQGNSAPDKSGLPSDRFSAERTGGSVSTLTIQRTQQEDSAVYLCASSLDVPGGVDEQFFGPGTRLTVL.

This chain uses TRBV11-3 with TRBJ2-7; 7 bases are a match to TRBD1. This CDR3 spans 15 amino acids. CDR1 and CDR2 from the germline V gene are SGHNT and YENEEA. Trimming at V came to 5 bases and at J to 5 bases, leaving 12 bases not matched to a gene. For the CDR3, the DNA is TGTGCCAGCAGCCCGGGGCCGGGACAGCTACACGAGCAGTACTTC. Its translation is CASSPGPGQLHEQYF.

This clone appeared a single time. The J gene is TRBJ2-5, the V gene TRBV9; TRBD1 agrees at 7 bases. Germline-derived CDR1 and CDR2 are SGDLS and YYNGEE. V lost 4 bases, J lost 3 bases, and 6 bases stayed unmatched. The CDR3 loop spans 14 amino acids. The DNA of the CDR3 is TGTGCCAGCAGCCCTCAGGGGGACAAAGAGACCCAGTACTTC. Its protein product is CASSPQGDKETQYF.

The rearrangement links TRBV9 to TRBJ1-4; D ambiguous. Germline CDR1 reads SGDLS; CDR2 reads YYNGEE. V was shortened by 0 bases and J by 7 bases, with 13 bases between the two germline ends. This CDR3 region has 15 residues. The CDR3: CASSVGSALGEKLFF. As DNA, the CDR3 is TGTGCCAGCAGCGTAGGATCAGCTCTTGGTGAAAAACTGTTTTTT.

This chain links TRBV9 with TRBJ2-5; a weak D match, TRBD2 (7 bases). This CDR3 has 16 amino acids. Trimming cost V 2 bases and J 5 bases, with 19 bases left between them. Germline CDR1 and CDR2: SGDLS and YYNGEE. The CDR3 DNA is TGTGCCAGCAGCGTTCGGACTAGTGGGGGCTTGGAGACCCAGTACTTC. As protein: CASSVRTSGGLETQYF.